The next 6 T cell receptor beta chains were all read from a single sample in a study of PD-1 blockade in classical Hodgkin lymphoma. This table comes from immunoSEQ multiplex PCR, and its TCRdb copy is limited to in-frame clones, with some not included. The table shows fewer than 25,000 clones, with around 68% occurring only once. Brentuximab vedotin exposure varied, and every patient relapsed after autologous stem cell transplantation. This specimen was peripheral blood mononuclear cells (PBMCs), taken at baseline. These receptors were taken from a human donor with classical Hodgkin lymphoma.

This clone was recorded a few times. Here the CDR3 reads CASSLGVTGGSETQYF. In DNA, the CDR3 is TGTGCCAGCAGCTTAGGAGTAACGGGGGGGTCAGAGACCCAGTACTTC. This chain uses TRBV7-9 with TRBJ2-5; TRBD2 aligns across 8 bases. The CDR3 is 16 amino acids. Losses at the gene ends were 1 base for V and 4 bases for J; bases not matched to a gene: 8. CDR1 and CDR2 from the germline V gene are SEHNR and FQNEAQ (reference sequence).

This chain joins TRBV10-3 and TRBJ2-1; perhaps TRBD1 as D (6 bases). Trimming shortened V by 0 bases and J by 5 bases, and 14 bases separated the two germline ends. The CDR3 consists of 16 residues. Germline V gene sequence: CDR1 ENHRY, CDR2 SYGVKD. The CDR3 loop is CAISESRGNGNNEQFF. In DNA, the CDR3 is TGTGCCATCAGTGAGTCGAGGGGGAATGGTAACAATGAGCAGTTCTTC.

This chain links TRBV18 with TRBJ1-1, with unresolved D. This CDR3 comprises 15 residues. V was clipped by 3 bases and J by 1 base, with 12 bases between them. CDR1 is KGHSH and CDR2 is LQKENI in the germline V gene. CDR3 region: CASSPRSPANTEAFF. The CDR3 DNA is TGTGCCAGCTCACCCAGGAGTCCAGCGAACACTGAAGCTTTCTTT.

This clone was seen a few times. This rearrangement joins TRBV5-1 to TRBJ2-3; 9 bases are shared with TRBD2. CDR1 is SGHRS and CDR2 is YFSETQ in the germline V gene. CDR3 length: 15 amino acids. The V and J ends lost 9 bases and 4 bases, in that order; junction bases with no gene match: 12. This CDR3 reads CATAPGAGGPDTQYF. CDR3 in DNA: TGCGCCACCGCCCCGGGGGCGGGAGGGCCAGATACGCAGTATTTT.

The rearrangement links TRBV6-6 to TRBJ1-1, with 8 bases matching TRBD1. Germline loops: CDR1 MNHNY, CDR2 SVGAGI (reference sequence). V dropped 7 bases and J dropped 3; count of bases not matched to a gene: 7. This CDR3 has 14 amino acids. The CDR3 DNA follows: TGTGCCAGCACCACACAGGACAGGGACACTGAAGCTTTCTTT. Protein product: CASTTQDRDTEAFF.

The chain joins TRBV5-1 to TRBJ2-4, with TRBD2 matching 15 bases. The CDR3 totals 19 residues. Germline CDR1 and CDR2: SGHRS and YFSETQ. The ends lost 4 bases at V and 0 bases at J; junction bases unmatched: 8. The CDR3 coding sequence is TGCGCCAGCAGCCCCGGGACTAGCGGGGGGATCCTAGCCAAAAACATTCAGTACTTC. This encodes CASSPGTSGGILAKNIQYF.